The text below deals with one TCR beta chain. This CDR3 region has 16 residues. The germline V gene encodes CDR1 GTSNPN and CDR2 SVGIG (reference sequence). The junction had 6 bases not matched to a gene; V was cut back by 0 bases and J by 2 bases. The data were obtained in a study of T cell responses to AZD1222 COVID-19 vaccine. Clones were sequenced by immunoSEQ multiplex PCR, and TCRdb holds only the in-frame ones, with some missing. The table includes around 99,000 clones, roughly 90% detected once. The material sequenced was peripheral blood, taken on day 0 of AZD1222 vaccination. The V call is TRBV30, the J call TRBJ2-1, with 8 nucleotides matching TRBD2. This TCR came from an adult in good health. The CDR3 region is CAWSVRGSGTYNEQFF. The CDR3, as DNA: TGTGCCTGGAGTGTACGGGGTAGCGGGACCTACAATGAGCAGTTCTTC.